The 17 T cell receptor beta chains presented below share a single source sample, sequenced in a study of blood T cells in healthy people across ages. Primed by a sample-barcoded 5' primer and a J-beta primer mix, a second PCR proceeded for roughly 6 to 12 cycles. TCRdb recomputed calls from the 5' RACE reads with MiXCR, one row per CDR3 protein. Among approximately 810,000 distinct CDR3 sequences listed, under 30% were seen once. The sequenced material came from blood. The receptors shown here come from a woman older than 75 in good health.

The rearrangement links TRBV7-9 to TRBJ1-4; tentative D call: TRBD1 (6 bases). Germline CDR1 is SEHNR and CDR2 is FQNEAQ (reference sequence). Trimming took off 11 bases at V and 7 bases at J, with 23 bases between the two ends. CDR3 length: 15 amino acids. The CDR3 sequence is CASGAGVLGGEKLFF. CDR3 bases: TGTGCCTCCGGGGCAGGGGTCTTAGGGGGTGAAAAACTGTTTTTT.

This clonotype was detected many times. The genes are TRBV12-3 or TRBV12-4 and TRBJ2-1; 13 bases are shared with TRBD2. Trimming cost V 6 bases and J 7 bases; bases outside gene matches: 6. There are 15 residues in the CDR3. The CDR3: CASSPPGLAGNEQFF. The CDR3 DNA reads TGTGCCAGCAGCCCCCCGGGACTAGCGGGGAATGAGCAGTTCTTC.

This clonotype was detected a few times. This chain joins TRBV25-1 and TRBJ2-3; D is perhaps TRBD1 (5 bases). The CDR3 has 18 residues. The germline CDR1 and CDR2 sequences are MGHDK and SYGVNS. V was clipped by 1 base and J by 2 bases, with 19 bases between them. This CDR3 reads CASSESLAKGPTTDTQYF. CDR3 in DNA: TGTGCCAGCAGTGAATCGCTGGCCAAGGGGCCGACCACAGATACGCAGTATTTT.

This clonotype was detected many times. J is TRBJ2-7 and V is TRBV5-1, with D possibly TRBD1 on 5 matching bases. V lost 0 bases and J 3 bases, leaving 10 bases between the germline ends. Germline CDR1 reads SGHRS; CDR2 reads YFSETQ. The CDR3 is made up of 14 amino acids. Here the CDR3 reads CASSLEAGFYEQYF. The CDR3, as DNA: TGCGCCAGCAGCTTGGAGGCAGGGTTCTACGAGCAGTACTTC. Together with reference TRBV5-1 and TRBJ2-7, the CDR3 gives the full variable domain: KAGVTQTPRYLIKTRGQQVTLSCSPISGHRSVSWYQQTPGQGLQFLFEYFSETQRNKGNFPGRFSGRQFSNSRSEMNVSTLELGDSALYLCASSLEAGFYEQYFGPGTRLTVT.

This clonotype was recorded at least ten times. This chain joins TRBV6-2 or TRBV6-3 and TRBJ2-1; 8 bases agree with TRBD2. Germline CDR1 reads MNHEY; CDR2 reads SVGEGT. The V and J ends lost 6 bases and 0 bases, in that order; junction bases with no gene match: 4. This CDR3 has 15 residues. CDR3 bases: TGTGCCAGCAGACGCGGGGGGAGCTCCTACAATGAGCAGTTCTTC. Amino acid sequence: CASRRGGSSYNEQFF.

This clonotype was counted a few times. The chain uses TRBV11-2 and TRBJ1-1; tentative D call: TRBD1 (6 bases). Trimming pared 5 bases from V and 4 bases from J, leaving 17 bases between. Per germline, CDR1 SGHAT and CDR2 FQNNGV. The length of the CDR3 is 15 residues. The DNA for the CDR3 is TGTGCCAGCAGCCCTAGGAGGGGGTCTGGCACTGAAGCTTTCTTT. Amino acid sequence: CASSPRRGSGTEAFF.

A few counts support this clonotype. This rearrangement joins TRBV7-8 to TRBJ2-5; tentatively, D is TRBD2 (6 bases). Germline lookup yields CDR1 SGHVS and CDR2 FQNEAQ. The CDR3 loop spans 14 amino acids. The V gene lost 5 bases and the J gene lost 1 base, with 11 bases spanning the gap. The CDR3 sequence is CASSKRAGQETQYF. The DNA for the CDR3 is TGTGCCAGCAGCAAAAGAGCGGGCCAAGAGACCCAGTACTTC.

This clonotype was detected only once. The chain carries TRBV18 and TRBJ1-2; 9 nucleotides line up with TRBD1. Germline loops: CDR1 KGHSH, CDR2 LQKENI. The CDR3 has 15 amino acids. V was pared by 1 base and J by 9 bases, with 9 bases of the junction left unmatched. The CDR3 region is CASSPRTGDVYSYTF. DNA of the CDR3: TGTGCCAGCTCACCACGGACAGGGGATGTTTATAGCTACACCTTC.

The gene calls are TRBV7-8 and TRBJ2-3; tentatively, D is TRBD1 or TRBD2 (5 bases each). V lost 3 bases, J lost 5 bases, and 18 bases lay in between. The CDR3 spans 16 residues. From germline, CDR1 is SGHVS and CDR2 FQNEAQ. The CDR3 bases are TGTGCCAGCAGCTTGGGGACCAGGTTTTGGGGAGATACGCAGTATTTT. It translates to CASSLGTRFWGDTQYF.

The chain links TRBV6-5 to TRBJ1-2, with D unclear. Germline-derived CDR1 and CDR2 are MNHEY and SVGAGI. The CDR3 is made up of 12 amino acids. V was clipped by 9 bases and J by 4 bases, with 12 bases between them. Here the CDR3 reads CASGRKAYGYTF. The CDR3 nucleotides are TGTGCCAGTGGGCGGAAAGCCTATGGCTACACCTTC.

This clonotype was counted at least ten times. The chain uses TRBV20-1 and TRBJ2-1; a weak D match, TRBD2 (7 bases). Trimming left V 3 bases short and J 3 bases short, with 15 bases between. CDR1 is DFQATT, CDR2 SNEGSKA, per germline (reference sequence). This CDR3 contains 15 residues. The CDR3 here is CSARAGAANYNEQFF. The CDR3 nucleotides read TGCAGTGCTAGGGCGGGGGCGGCAAACTACAATGAGCAGTTCTTC.

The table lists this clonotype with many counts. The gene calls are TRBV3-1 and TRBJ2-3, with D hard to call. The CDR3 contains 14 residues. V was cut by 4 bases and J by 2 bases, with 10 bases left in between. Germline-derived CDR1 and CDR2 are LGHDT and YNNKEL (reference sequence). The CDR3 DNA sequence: TGTGCCAGCAGCCCACCTGTGGTCACAGATACGCAGTATTTT. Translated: CASSPPVVTDTQYF.

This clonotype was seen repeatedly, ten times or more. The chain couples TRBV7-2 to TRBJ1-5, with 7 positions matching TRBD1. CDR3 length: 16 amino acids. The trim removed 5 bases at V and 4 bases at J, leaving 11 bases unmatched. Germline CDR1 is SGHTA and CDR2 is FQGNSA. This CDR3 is CASSPGTDKRNQPQHF. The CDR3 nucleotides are TGTGCCAGCAGCCCCGGGACAGACAAGAGGAATCAGCCCCAGCATTTT.

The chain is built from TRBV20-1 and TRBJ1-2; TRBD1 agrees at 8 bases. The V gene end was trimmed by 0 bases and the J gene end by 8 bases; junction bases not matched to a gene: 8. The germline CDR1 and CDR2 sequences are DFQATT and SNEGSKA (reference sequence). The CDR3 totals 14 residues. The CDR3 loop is CSARERTGLDGYTF. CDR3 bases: TGCAGTGCTAGAGAACGGACAGGGTTAGACGGCTACACCTTC.

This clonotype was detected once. CDR3 nucleotides: TGTGCCAGCAGCGTCGGGGGTGGGGGAGATACGCAGTATTTT. Translation: CASSVGGGGDTQYF. This sequence joins TRBV7-2 and TRBJ2-3, with a tentative D call TRBD2 (6 bases). From germline, CDR1 is SGHTA and CDR2 FQGNSA. The CDR3 contains 14 residues. Trimming left V 5 bases short and J 5 bases short, with 14 bases between. Drawing the rest from reference TRBV7-2 and TRBJ2-3, the complete variable domain is GAGVSQSPSNKVTEKGKDVELRCDPISGHTALYWYRQSLGQGLEFLIYFQGNSAPDKSGLPSDRFSAERTGGSVSTLTIQRTQQEDSAVYLCASSVGGGGDTQYFGPGTRLTVL.

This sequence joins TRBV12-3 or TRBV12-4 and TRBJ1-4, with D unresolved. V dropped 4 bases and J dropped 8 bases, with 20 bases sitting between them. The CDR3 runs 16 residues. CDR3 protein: CASSSGWKGGREKLFF. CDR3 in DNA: TGTGCCAGCAGTTCTGGTTGGAAGGGTGGTCGAGAAAAACTGTTTTTT.

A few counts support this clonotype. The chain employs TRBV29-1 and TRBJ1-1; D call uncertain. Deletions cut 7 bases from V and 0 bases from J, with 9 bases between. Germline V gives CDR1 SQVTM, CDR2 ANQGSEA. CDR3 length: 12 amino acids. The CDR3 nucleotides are TGCAGCGGGGTGAGGATGAACACTGAAGCTTTCTTT. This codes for CSGVRMNTEAFF.